A single T cell receptor beta chain is shown here with its context. Its antigen remains unknown. The data were produced by immunoSEQ multiplex PCR, yet TCRdb's version contains in-frame clones alone and is incomplete. Among a few hundred thousand clones listed, about 90% were seen once. Documented treatment: around 19 received Ad26.COV2.S at low or high dose, single or two shots; 5 received placebo; per-sample allocation not given. Sampling was done on day 63 after the first vaccine or placebo injection. The CDR3 covers 17 residues. The source of the sample is a study of Ad26.COV2.S vaccination and SARS-CoV-2 variants. In the study overall: Into the muscle, Ad26.COV2.S was dosed once or twice, 56 days apart. Study-level points and caveats: Relative to placebo recipients, vaccine recipients exhibited elevated spike-specific TCR breadth. Measures of TCR breadth and depth may have fallen short of total T cell responses.

The receptor was isolated from a person aged 18 to 65 who received the Ad26.COV2.S COVID-19 vaccine or a placebo. The source was peripheral blood, collected in a trial of Ad26.COV2.S vaccine versus placebo. V is TRBV23-1 and J is TRBJ2-2, with TRBD2 matching over 12 bases. TRBV23-1 is an ORF for which the function is uncertain. The DNA for the CDR3 is TGCGCTACGATGAAACCTAGCGGGAGGGCGAACACCGGGGAGCTGTTTTTT. Translation: CATMKPSGRANTGELFF.